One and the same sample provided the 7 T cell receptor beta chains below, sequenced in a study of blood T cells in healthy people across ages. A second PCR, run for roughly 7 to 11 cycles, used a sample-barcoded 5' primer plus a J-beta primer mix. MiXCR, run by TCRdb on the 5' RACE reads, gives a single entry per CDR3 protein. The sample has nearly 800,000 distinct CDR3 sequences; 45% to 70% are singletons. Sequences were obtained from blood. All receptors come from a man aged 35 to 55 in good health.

The CDR3 sequence: CATSDPGRGYEQYF. CDR3 DNA: TGTGCCACCAGTGATCCGGGACGGGGCTACGAGCAGTACTTC. This chain uses TRBV24-1 with TRBJ2-7, with D perhaps assigned TRBD1 or TRBD2 (5 bases each). Germline loops: CDR1 KGHDR, CDR2 SFDVKD. Trimming shortened V by 3 bases and J by 3 bases, and 11 bases separated the two germline ends. This CDR3 has 14 amino acids.

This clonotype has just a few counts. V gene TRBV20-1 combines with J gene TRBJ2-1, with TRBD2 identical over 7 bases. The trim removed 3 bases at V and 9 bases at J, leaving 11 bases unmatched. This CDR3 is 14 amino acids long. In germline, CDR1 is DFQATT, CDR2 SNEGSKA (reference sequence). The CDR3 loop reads CSASGAVTGGEQFF. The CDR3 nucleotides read TGCAGTGCTAGTGGGGCAGTAACGGGAGGTGAGCAGTTCTTC.

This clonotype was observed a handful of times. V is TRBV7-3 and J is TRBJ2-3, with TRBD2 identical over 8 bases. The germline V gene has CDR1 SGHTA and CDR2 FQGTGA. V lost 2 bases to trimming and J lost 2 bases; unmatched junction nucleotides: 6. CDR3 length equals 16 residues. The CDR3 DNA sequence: TGTGCCAGCAGCTTATTCGCTAGCGGGTACACAGATACGCAGTATTTT. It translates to CASSLFASGYTDTQYF.

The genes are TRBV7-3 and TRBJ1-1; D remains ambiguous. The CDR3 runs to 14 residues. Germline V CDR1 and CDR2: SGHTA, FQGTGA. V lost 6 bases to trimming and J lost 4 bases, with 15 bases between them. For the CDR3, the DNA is TGTGCCAGCAGGCCAGAGATCGGAAGCACTGAAGCTTTCTTT. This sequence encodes CASRPEIGSTEAFF.

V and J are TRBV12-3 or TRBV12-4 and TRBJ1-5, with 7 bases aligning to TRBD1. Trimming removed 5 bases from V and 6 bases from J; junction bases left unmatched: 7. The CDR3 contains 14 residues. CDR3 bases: TGTGCCAGCAGTCCCCTCACAGGGGTTCAGCCCCAGCATTTT. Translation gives CASSPLTGVQPQHF.

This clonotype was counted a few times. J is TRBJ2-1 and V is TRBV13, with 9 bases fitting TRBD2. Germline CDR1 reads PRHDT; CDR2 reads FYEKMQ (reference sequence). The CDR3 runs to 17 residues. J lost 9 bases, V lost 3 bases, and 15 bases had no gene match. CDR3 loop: CASSFPALAGGVVEQFF. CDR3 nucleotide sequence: TGTGCCAGCAGCTTTCCGGCGCTCGCGGGGGGGGTGGTTGAGCAGTTCTTC.

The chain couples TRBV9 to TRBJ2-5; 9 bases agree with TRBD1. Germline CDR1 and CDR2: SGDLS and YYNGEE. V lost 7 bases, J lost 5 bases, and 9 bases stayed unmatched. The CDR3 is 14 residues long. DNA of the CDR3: TGTGCCAGCGCACCGGGACAGGGAAGCGAGACCCAGTACTTC. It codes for CASAPGQGSETQYF.